The present TCR beta chain was sequenced within a study of control samples from healthy donors and cancer patients. CDR1 and CDR2 (germline): MGHRA, YSYEKL. The CDR3 extends over 15 amino acids. Trimming shortened V by 3 bases and J by 1 base, and 7 bases separated the two germline ends. Libraries were prepared by immunoSEQ multiplex PCR; TCRdb keeps only in-frame clonotypes and omits some of them. The sample records roughly 130,000 clones, 91% being singletons. This chain links TRBV4-1 with TRBJ1-6; D remains ambiguous. The receptor comes from a man aged 18 to 30 in good health. The sequencing sample was made of blood. CDR3 bases: TGCGCCAGCAGCCATTTGGAGTCCTATAATTCACCCCTCCACTTT. It translates to CASSHLESYNSPLHF.